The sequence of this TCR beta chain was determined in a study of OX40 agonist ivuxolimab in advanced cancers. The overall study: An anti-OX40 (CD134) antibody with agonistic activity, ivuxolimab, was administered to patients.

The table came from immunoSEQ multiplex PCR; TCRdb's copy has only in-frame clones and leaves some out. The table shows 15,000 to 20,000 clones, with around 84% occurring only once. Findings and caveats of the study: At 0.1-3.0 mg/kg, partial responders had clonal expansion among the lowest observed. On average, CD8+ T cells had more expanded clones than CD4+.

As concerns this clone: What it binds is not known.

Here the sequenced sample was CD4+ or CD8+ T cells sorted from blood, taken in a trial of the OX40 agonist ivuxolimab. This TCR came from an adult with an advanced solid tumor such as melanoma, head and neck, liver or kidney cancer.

CDR3 nucleotides: TGTGCCAGCAGCTTGAAGCAGGGCCCAGATACGCAGTATTTT. Residues: CASSLKQGPDTQYF. The chain has TRBV5-4 and TRBJ2-3, with a tentative D call TRBD1 (5 bases). CDR1 and CDR2 from the germline V gene are SGHNT and YYREEE (reference sequence). The V and J ends lost 1 base and 4 bases respectively, with 10 bases between them. This CDR3 region has 14 residues.